Sequencing of this T cell receptor beta chain was carried out in a study of a mutant IDH1 vaccine in newly diagnosed glioma. Study background: Standard pretreatment was either radiotherapy, temozolomide, or, for most, radiochemotherapy with temozolomide.

Time point reported: baseline, week 1 (first vaccination visit). Treatment: pre-vaccination baseline after standard-of-care therapy. General study results and limits: There were vaccine-induced immune responses in around 93% of the patients.

The method was immunoSEQ multiplex PCR; TCRdb's version includes in-frame clones alone and lacks a portion of them. The sample comprises tens of thousands of clones, about 85% of which are singletons, and around 5% rests with the top ten. As to this clone: Its target is not known.

The input for sequencing was PBMCs, taken from a glioma patient treated with radiotherapy, temozolomide or both. The receptor's source is a woman in her thirties or forties with glioma.

The CDR3 here is CASSLMVYEQYF. For the CDR3, the DNA is TGTGCCAGCAGTTTAATGGTCTACGAGCAGTACTTC. The chain uses TRBV28 and TRBJ2-7, with no clear D. Germline lookup yields CDR1 MDHEN and CDR2 SYDVKM. There are 12 residues in the CDR3. Trimming stripped 2 bases from V and 3 bases from J, with 5 bases between.